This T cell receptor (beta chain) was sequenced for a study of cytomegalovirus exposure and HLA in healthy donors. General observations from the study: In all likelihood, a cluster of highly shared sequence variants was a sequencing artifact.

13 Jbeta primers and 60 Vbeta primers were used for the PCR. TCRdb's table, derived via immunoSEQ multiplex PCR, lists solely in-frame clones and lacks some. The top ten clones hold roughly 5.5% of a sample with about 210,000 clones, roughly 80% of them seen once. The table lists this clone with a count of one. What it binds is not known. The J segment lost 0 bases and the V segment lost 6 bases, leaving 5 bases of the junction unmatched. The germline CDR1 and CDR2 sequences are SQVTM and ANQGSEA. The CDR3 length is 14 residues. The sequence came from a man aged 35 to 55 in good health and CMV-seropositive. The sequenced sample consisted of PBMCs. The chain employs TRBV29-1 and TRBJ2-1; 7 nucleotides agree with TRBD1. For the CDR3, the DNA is TGCAGCGTAGAGACAGGGCCCTCCTACAATGAGCAGTTCTTC. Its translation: CSVETGPSYNEQFF.